Following are 2 T cell receptor beta chains from one sample sequenced in a study of blood T cell repertoires in COVID-19. Assay used: immunoSEQ multiplex PCR; TCRdb lists only in-frame clones, some missing. The sample records about 150,000 clones, 65% to 90% being singletons. The sequenced material came from peripheral blood. The receptor set was obtained from a man between 65 and 85 years old with acute or convalescent COVID-19.

The chain is built from TRBV6-2 or TRBV6-3 and TRBJ1-1, with D possibly being TRBD1 (6 bases). The V and J ends lost 5 bases and 2 bases respectively, with 9 bases between them. This CDR3 has 13 amino acids. CDR1 is MNHEY and CDR2 is SVGEGT in the germline V gene. This CDR3 is CASSRTANTEAFF. Here the CDR3 DNA reads TGTGCCAGCAGTAGGACAGCTAACACTGAAGCTTTCTTT.

The rearrangement uses TRBV5-1 and TRBJ2-1; 13 nucleotides line up with TRBD2. Germline V gives CDR1 SGHRS, CDR2 YFSETQ. The V gene end was trimmed by 3 bases and the J gene end by 5 bases; junction bases not matched to a gene: 2. The CDR3 runs 15 residues. The CDR3 sequence is CASSWGLAGNNEQFF. CDR3 DNA sequence: TGCGCCAGCAGCTGGGGACTAGCGGGGAACAATGAGCAGTTCTTC. Variable domain in full (rest from reference TRBV5-1 and TRBJ2-1): KAGVTQTPRYLIKTRGQQVTLSCSPISGHRSVSWYQQTPGQGLQFLFEYFSETQRNKGNFPGRFSGRQFSNSRSEMNVSTLELGDSALYLCASSWGLAGNNEQFFGPGTRLTVL.